These 7 T cell receptor beta chains were sequenced from one sample in a study of CD8 T cells in Susac syndrome. Random hexamers were used to reverse transcribe about 0.5 to 1 ug of RNA. TCRdb re-called the immunoSEQ multiplex PCR reads through MiXCR, storing one row per CDR3 protein. The sample yields 92,000 or so distinct CDR3 sequences, around 96% seen once. Sequenced sample: CD8+ T cells from PBMCs. The receptors here all came from a human donor with Susac syndrome.

The gene calls are TRBV5-6 and TRBJ2-5, with D hard to call. This CDR3 is built from 13 residues. V dropped 0 bases and J dropped 3 bases, with 6 bases sitting between them. From germline, CDR1 is SGHDT and CDR2 YYEEEE. The CDR3 DNA reads TGTGCCAGCAGCTTGGACAGCGAAGAGACCCAGTACTTC. Protein: CASSLDSEETQYF.

This clonotype was seen only once. The rearrangement uses TRBV20-1 and TRBJ1-2; D is possibly TRBD1 (5 bases). Trimming took off 6 bases at V and 5 bases at J, with 19 bases between the two ends. CDR1 is DFQATT and CDR2 is SNEGSKA in the germline V gene (reference sequence). This CDR3 has 14 amino acids. CDR3 DNA: TGCAGTGCGATCCGGGACCTTTCTTCGTATGGCTACACCTTC. It translates to CSAIRDLSSYGYTF.

In nucleotides, the CDR3 is TGTGCCAGCACACCGGGACTAGCGGTAAACATTCAGTACTTC. It codes for CASTPGLAVNIQYF. The rearrangement joins TRBV28 to TRBJ2-4; 11 nucleotides line up with TRBD2. The junction had 5 bases not matched to a gene; V was cut back by 7 bases and J by 6 bases. Germline V gene lookup returns CDR1 MDHEN and CDR2 SYDVKM. This CDR3 contains 14 residues.

This clonotype came up once. V and J are TRBV19 and TRBJ1-2; the D is unclear. Trimming took 8 bases from V and 8 from J, leaving 6 bases between them. The CDR3 totals 9 residues. Looked up from germline, CDR1 is LNHDA and CDR2 is SQIVND (reference sequence). The CDR3 nucleotides read TGTGCCAGTGGAGGCGGCTACACCTTC. This codes for CASGGGYTF.

The genes are TRBV3-1 and TRBJ2-2; D might be TRBD1 (5 bases). The germline V gene encodes CDR1 LGHDT and CDR2 YNNKEL (reference sequence). The CDR3 is 13 residues long. The V gene lost 3 bases and the J gene lost 4 bases, with 6 bases spanning the gap. This CDR3 is CASSHDSTGELFF. The DNA for the CDR3 is TGTGCCAGCAGCCACGACAGCACCGGGGAGCTGTTTTTT.

The chain couples TRBV7-8 to TRBJ1-1, with a weak D call TRBD1 (6 bases). The germline V and J ends were trimmed by 1 base and 11 bases, with 17 bases remaining between them. Germline CDR1 SGHVS, CDR2 FQNEAQ. The CDR3 is made up of 14 amino acids. CDR3 amino acids: CASSLVARGGTAFF. The DNA of the CDR3 is TGTGCCAGCAGCTTAGTGGCCAGGGGCGGAACGGCTTTCTTT.

The gene calls are TRBV5-4 and TRBJ1-2; D call uncertain. This CDR3 spans 13 amino acids. Germline CDR1 reads SGHNT; CDR2 reads YYREEE (reference sequence). V lost 2 bases, J lost 3 bases, and 8 bases lay in between. This CDR3 reads CASSFGQDYGYTF. The DNA for the CDR3 is TGTGCCAGCAGCTTCGGGCAGGACTATGGCTACACCTTC. The full variable domain, in which reference TRBV5-4 and TRBJ1-2 provide the parts outside the CDR3, is ETGVTQSPTHLIKTRGQQVTLRCSSQSGHNTVSWYQQALGQGPQFIFQYYREEENGRGNFPPRFSGLQFPNYSSELNVNALELDDSALYLCASSFGQDYGYTFGSGTRLTVV.